Sequencing of this T cell receptor (beta chain) was carried out in a study of beta chain features in type 1 diabetes. Since all of the isolated RNA was reverse transcribed, expressed TCRB transcripts were what got sequenced. The data were produced by immunoSEQ multiplex PCR, yet TCRdb's version contains in-frame clones alone and is incomplete. Here the sample spans 400,000 to 600,000 clones, over 25% being singletons. About this clone: Its antigen is not identified.

Study findings and constraints: Sequencing from cDNA could over-represent high-TCR-expressing cells.

Germline-derived CDR1 and CDR2 are MDHEN and SYDVKM. The CDR3 runs 16 residues. V gave up 6 bases and J gave up 0 bases; unmatched junction bases: 7. The sequenced material came from naive CD4+ T cells from blood. The chain combines TRBV28 with TRBJ2-7; 11 bases map to TRBD2. The sequence was obtained from a man aged 18 to 30 in good health. The CDR3 region is CASSRTSGFSSYEQYF. The CDR3 DNA sequence: TGTGCCAGCAGCCGGACTAGCGGGTTCAGCTCCTACGAGCAGTACTTC.